The 7 T cell receptor beta chains given below trace back to one sample, sequenced in a study of blood T cells in healthy people across ages. With a J-beta primer mix and a sample-barcoded 5' primer, a second PCR ran about 7 to 12 cycles. A single record per CDR3 protein comes from TCRdb applying MiXCR to the 5' RACE reads. This table has roughly 700,000 distinct CDR3 sequences, 45% to 50% appearing once. Sequencing was done on a sample of blood. The receptor set was obtained from an older woman in good health.

This clonotype was recorded a few times. This chain links TRBV6-5 with TRBJ2-7, with D perhaps TRBD2 (6 bases). Germline V gene sequence: CDR1 MNHEY, CDR2 SVGAGI. With 2 bases removed from V and 7 bases from J, the gap between germline ends came to 12 bases. The CDR3 runs 13 residues. The CDR3 sequence is CASSYRAGNEQYF. In DNA, the CDR3 is TGTGCCAGCAGTTACAGGGCGGGGAATGAGCAGTACTTC.

This chain connects TRBV28 to TRBJ1-6; D is undetermined. V was pared by 4 bases and J by 12 bases, with 16 bases between. Looked up from germline, CDR1 is MDHEN and CDR2 is SYDVKM. The CDR3 extends over 14 amino acids. The CDR3 DNA reads as TGTGCCAGCAGTTGGCAGGAGCCTAGTAGACCCCTCCACTTT. Its protein is CASSWQEPSRPLHF. Full variable domain (remainder filled in from reference TRBV28 and TRBJ1-6): DVKVTQSSRYLVKRTGEKVFLECVQDMDHENMFWYRQDPGLGLRLIYFSYDVKMKEKGDIPEGYSVSREKKERFSLILESASTNQTSMYLCASSWQEPSRPLHFGNGTRLTVT.

The rearrangement joins TRBV2 to TRBJ1-2, with 10 bases that match TRBD1. The junction had 10 bases not matched to a gene; V was cut back by 6 bases and J by 6 bases. There are 15 residues in the CDR3. Germline CDR1 reads SNHLY; CDR2 reads FYNNEI. This CDR3 is CASRPGTGDMNGYTF. The CDR3 nucleotides are TGTGCCAGCAGGCCCGGGACAGGGGATATGAATGGCTACACCTTC.

About this clonotype itself: The germline gene is not matched at one end of the junction; a read error may be the cause. This chain joins TRBV20-1 and TRBJ2-7; tentatively, D is TRBD1 (6 bases). Germline V gives CDR1 DFQATT, CDR2 SNEGSKA (reference sequence). The CDR3 runs 15 residues. The CDR3 loop is CSARGQTGRSYEQDF. CDR3 DNA: TGCAGTGCTAGGGGGCAAACAGGGCGCTCCTACGAGCAGGACTTC.

The rearrangement joins TRBV24-1 to TRBJ2-6, with D tentatively TRBD2 (5 bases). This CDR3 is 17 amino acids long. V was cut by 5 bases and J by 2 bases, with 15 bases left in between. Germline values: CDR1 KGHDR, CDR2 SFDVKD. CDR3 nucleotides: TGTGCCACCAGTGGTGATATACAGCGGACTGGGGCCAACGTCCTGACTTTC. This codes for CATSGDIQRTGANVLTF.

This clonotype turned up a few times. The chain uses TRBV4-2 and TRBJ2-1, with D maybe TRBD2 (6 bases). Germline CDR1 LGHNA, CDR2 YNFKEQ. The ends were cut back, 0 bases at V and 4 bases at J, with 13 bases in the middle. This CDR3 has 16 amino acids. The CDR3 sequence: CASSQEGAGPYNEQFF. The DNA for the CDR3 is TGTGCCAGCAGCCAAGAAGGTGCGGGACCTTACAATGAGCAGTTCTTC.

The chain employs TRBV20-1 and TRBJ2-2; 11 nucleotides line up with TRBD2. Germline lookup yields CDR1 DFQATT and CDR2 SNEGSKA (reference sequence). V trimming: 5 bases; J trimming: 6 bases; junction bases outside the gene matches: 2. The CDR3 spans 13 residues. The CDR3 reads CSAVSGGAGELFF. CDR3 DNA: TGCAGTGCTGTTAGCGGGGGGGCCGGGGAGCTGTTTTTT.